Sequencing of this TCR beta chain was carried out in a study of T-cell memory formation after mild COVID-19 (dated by TCRdb to about 2021). Turning to the overall study: TCR sequence clusters from the two donors were largely donor specific. In a couple of donors, T-cell clones that expanded and contracted after mild COVID-19 were followed by sequencing TCRalpha and TCRbeta repertoires longitudinally. Two young, previously healthy adult volunteers made up the cohort, one male and one female. What the study reported, not specific to this receptor: Only two mild cases were covered in the study, and larger cohorts including severe cases with pre-infection samples were considered necessary. The second-wave clones that peaked on day 37 were not confirmed to be SARS-CoV-2 specific. Clones contracting from day 15 to 85 had balanced CD4/CD8 phenotypes, while a second wave expanding from day 15 to 37 was biased towards CD4+. Contracting CD4+ clones were found mainly in CM and EM memory subsets, while CD8+ clones were enriched in EMRA. Some responding clones were detected in pre-infection memory, suggesting pre-existing cross-reactive memory T cells joined the SARS-CoV-2 response.

Ficoll-Paque density gradient centrifugation was the method used to isolate PBMCs. About this clonotype: Its antigen is currently not known. A read error may account for a junction end that differs from germline.

The instrument was an Illumina NovaSeq 6000. cDNA libraries for TCRalpha and TCRbeta were prepared by 5'RACE using constant-segment primers, with sample barcodes and unique molecular identifiers added. Trizol reagent was used to extract RNA from every sample. The libraries were amplified in two PCR steps, and the second step added a second sample barcode and Illumina TruSeq adapters. Sequencing of libraries was performed on an Illumina NovaSeq with 2 x 150 bp paired-end reads. Per the original workflow: Reads were demultiplexed and collapsed into UMI-guided consensus sequences with migec v1.2.7. Using mixcr v2.1.11, the UMI consensuses were aligned to TRA and TRB V and J templates and assembled into clonotypes. A clonotype was counted as expanded or contracted only when both edgeR and NoisET called the clonotype significant, with the noise models trained on biological replicates. For edgeR calls, the cutoffs were a false discovery rate-adjusted p below 0.01 and a log2 fold-change threshold of 1. As an exploratory analysis of dynamics, PCA with hierarchical clustering was applied to max-normalized trajectories of the 1000 most abundant clonotypes. Separately sequenced CD4+ and CD8+ repertoires were used to assign a CD4 or CD8 phenotype to each responding clone. The public reads were reanalyzed by TCRdb: fastp trimming at Q25, MiXCR alignment, in-frame beta chains only. Each entry merges the rows of one CDR3 protein and shows their most common DNA and genes. TCRdb assigned the V and J calls; the authors' analysis was not used. This sample lists hundreds of thousands of distinct CDR3 sequences; 15% were detected once. The ten largest make up about a fifth of the sample.

The CDR1 and CDR2 encoded by the germline V gene (reference sequence) are SSHAT and FNYEAQ. Including the terminal cysteine and phenylalanine, the CDR3 comprises 18 residues. This entry keeps only the CDR3 DNA: 54 bases, framed from base 1. The receptor chain draws on TRBV7-7 and TRBJ2-5, with 11 bases aligning to TRBD2. The sequence was collected from a man aged 18 to 30 who had mild COVID-19 (a few samples of this study predate the infection). The sample titles of this study are shuffled in the database, so cell type and time point are left out; the donor was told from shared clones. Source material: PBMCs or a T cell subset sorted from them (not recorded which). The DNA reads as follows: TGTGCTAGCAGCTTAGGGTGGCCGGGACTAGCGGTTCAAGAGACCCAGTACTTC. This sequence encodes CASSLGWPGLAVQETQYF.